The present T cell receptor (beta chain) was sequenced within a study of blood T cells in healthy people across ages. Study conclusions and caveats: Comparison with aged donors showed that long-lived donors had more naive CD4+ cells and higher diversity.

Samples had at least 6.5 million PBMCs isolated from them. A J-beta primer mix and a sample-barcoded 5' primer were used in a second PCR of roughly 7 to 12 cycles. TCRdb re-called the 5' RACE reads through MiXCR, storing one row per CDR3 protein. Of 1.4 million or so distinct CDR3 sequences in the sample, about 45% were seen once. Note on this clonotype: What it recognizes is unknown.

V lost 5 bases and J lost 7, with 15 bases in between. The germline V gene has CDR1 MNHEY and CDR2 SMNVEV (reference sequence). The CDR3 is 15 amino acids. The material sequenced was blood. The TCR sequence derives from a woman aged 18-30 years in good health. V gene TRBV27 combines with J gene TRBJ1-6; TRBD1 is a possible D gene (5 bases). This CDR3 reads CASSGAGTINSPLHF. The CDR3 DNA reads as TGTGCCAGCAGTGGGGCAGGGACGATAAATTCACCCCTCCACTTT.